A single sample gave rise to the 13 T cell receptor beta chains below, sequenced in a study of blood T cell repertoires in COVID-19. The repertoire was sequenced with immunoSEQ multiplex PCR; TCRdb's copy has only in-frame clones and lacks some. The table has around 260,000 clones, over 75% seen once. The sequenced material came from peripheral blood. The receptors derive from a woman aged 70-85 years with COVID-19, enrolled during active disease.

This clone showed up just a few times. The chain employs TRBV5-1 and TRBJ2-1; 10 bases match TRBD2. The CDR3 runs to 15 residues. Trimming removed 5 bases from V and 7 bases from J; junction bases left unmatched: 9. Germline loops: CDR1 SGHRS, CDR2 YFSETQ. The CDR3 protein is CASRGGLAGVNEQFF. CDR3 DNA: TGCGCCAGCAGGGGGGGCCTAGCGGGAGTTAATGAGCAGTTCTTC.

The V and J genes are TRBV7-3 and TRBJ2-7; TRBD2 agrees at 13 bases. Germline CDR1 reads SGHTA; CDR2 reads FQGTGA. This CDR3 contains 16 residues. Unmatched junction bases numbered 9, after V lost 5 bases and J lost 5 bases. This CDR3 reads CASSRQGTSGMDEQYF. The CDR3 DNA follows: TGTGCCAGCAGCCGGCAAGGGACTAGCGGGATGGACGAGCAGTACTTC.

The V gene is TRBV28, the J gene TRBJ2-7, with 10 bases that match TRBD2. Germline CDR1 MDHEN, CDR2 SYDVKM. V lost 5 bases to trimming and J lost 4 bases; unmatched junction nucleotides: 11. The CDR3 contains 16 residues. The CDR3 here is CASSPHLAGVPYEQYF. CDR3 DNA sequence: TGTGCCAGCAGTCCCCATCTAGCGGGAGTTCCTTACGAGCAGTACTTC.

V gene TRBV11-3 combines with J gene TRBJ2-7; TRBD2 agrees at 12 bases. CDR3 length equals 15 residues. Per the germline V gene, CDR1 is SGHNT and CDR2 is YENEEA. V gave up 5 bases and J gave up 7 bases; unmatched junction bases: 9. This CDR3 reads CASSNRAGLAGEQYF. In nucleotides, the CDR3 is TGTGCCAGCAGCAATAGGGCGGGACTAGCGGGTGAGCAGTACTTC.

The chain employs TRBV4-1 and TRBJ2-7, with TRBD1 identical over 10 bases. The CDR3 is 15 residues long. V shed 1 base, J shed 4 bases, and the junction held 4 bases outside the gene matches. CDR1 MGHRA and CDR2 YSYEKL come from the germline V gene. The CDR3 nucleotides are TGCGCCAGCAGCCAAGCGGGACAGGGGCTTTACGAGCAGTACTTC. This codes for CASSQAGQGLYEQYF.

The chain carries TRBV5-4 and TRBJ2-1, with TRBD1 matching over 7 bases. The CDR3 covers 12 residues. The J segment lost 5 bases and the V segment lost 8 bases, leaving 4 bases of the junction unmatched. Germline loops: CDR1 SGHNT, CDR2 YYREEE (reference sequence). Here the CDR3 DNA reads TGTGCCAGTCCGGACAGGAACAATGAGCAGTTCTTC. This sequence encodes CASPDRNNEQFF.

V and J are TRBV2 and TRBJ1-6; 8 nucleotides match TRBD1. CDR1 is SNHLY, CDR2 FYNNEI, per germline. This CDR3 region has 17 residues. V was clipped by 6 bases and J by 7 bases; unmatched bases: 14. The CDR3 sequence is CASRGWDRPNSNSPLHF. The CDR3, as DNA: TGTGCCAGCAGAGGGTGGGACAGGCCGAATTCGAATTCACCCCTCCACTTT.

The chain uses TRBV12-3 or TRBV12-4 and TRBJ2-7; D uncertain. V gave up 6 bases and J gave up 4 bases, with 13 bases separating them. The CDR3 runs 13 residues. The CDR3 spells CASSPGSTYEQYF. The CDR3 DNA reads as TGTGCCAGCAGCCCTGGTTCAACTTACGAGCAGTACTTC.

The V call is TRBV5-1, the J call TRBJ1-3; perhaps TRBD1 as D (5 bases). The V end lost 4 bases, the J end lost 2 bases, and 13 bases lay between the germline ends. This CDR3 region has 15 residues. Germline CDR1 reads SGHRS; CDR2 reads YFSETQ. The CDR3 here is CASSPGGFAGNTIYF. CDR3 DNA sequence: TGCGCCAGCAGCCCTGGGGGGTTTGCTGGAAACACCATATATTTT.

This chain uses TRBV6-5 with TRBJ2-7; a weak D match, TRBD2 (6 bases). The CDR3 has 16 residues. Germline lookup yields CDR1 MNHEY and CDR2 SVGAGI. V lost 6 bases and J 1 base, leaving 19 bases between the germline ends. The CDR3 protein is CASRYARAGPSYEQYF. The DNA for the CDR3 is TGTGCCAGCAGGTACGCTAGGGCGGGACCTTCCTACGAGCAGTACTTC.

The DNA of the CDR3 is TGCGCCAGCAGCTTATACTATCCTAACACCGGGGAGCTGTTTTTT. Translating it yields CASSLYYPNTGELFF. The chain uses TRBV5-1 and TRBJ2-2; D remains ambiguous. Germline V gives CDR1 SGHRS, CDR2 YFSETQ. The CDR3 covers 15 residues. V was trimmed by 2 bases and J by 2 bases, leaving 10 bases between them.

The chain employs TRBV19 and TRBJ1-2; 7 positions match TRBD1. This CDR3 contains 13 residues. Germline lookup yields CDR1 LNHDA and CDR2 SQIVND (reference sequence). J was trimmed by 6 bases and V by 6 bases; bases with no gene match: 7. The chain's CDR3 is CASSAQGYDGYTF. CDR3 bases: TGTGCCAGTAGCGCACAGGGGTACGATGGCTACACCTTC.

J is TRBJ2-3 and V is TRBV7-9, with 12 bases fitting TRBD2. The CDR3 sequence is 14 residues long. Germline V CDR1 and CDR2: SEHNR, FQNEAQ (reference sequence). V dropped 5 bases and J dropped 4; count of bases not matched to a gene: 1. The DNA of the CDR3 is TGTGCCAGCAGCCGGACTAGCGGGGCAGATACGCAGTATTTT. Its protein product is CASSRTSGADTQYF.